The present TCR beta chain was sequenced within a study of blood T cell repertoires in COVID-19. Study-level information: Samples taken during acute and convalescent COVID-19 were collected in the United States, Italy and Spain. Nucleic acid was either cDNA or gDNA, and it came from T cells, B-cell-depleted T cells, or PBMCs.

In the original workflow: Amplification of reference gene primers provided the estimated nucleated cell counts. Libraries were prepared by immunoSEQ multiplex PCR; TCRdb keeps only in-frame clonotypes and omits some of them. The DNA gave D and trimming, while V, J and clone size come from that table. The table records 55,000 to 80,000 clones, around 79% of them present only once. This CDR3 has 14 amino acids. Trimming pared 0 bases from V and 1 base from J, leaving 6 bases between. The germline V gene has CDR1 SGHVS and CDR2 FNYEAQ. The specimen was peripheral blood. This chain joins TRBV7-6 and TRBJ1-1; D ambiguous. The clonotype originates from a man aged 55-75 years with acute or convalescent COVID-19. CDR3 sequence: CASSLARGNTEAFF. DNA for the CDR3: TGTGCCAGCAGCTTAGCAAGAGGGAACACTGAAGCTTTCTTT. The whole variable domain, remainder taken from reference TRBV7-6 and TRBJ1-1, is GAGVSQSPRYKVTKRGQDVALRCDPISGHVSLYWYRQALGQGPEFLTYFNYEAQQDKSGLPNDRFSAERPEGSISTLTIQRTEQRDSAMYRCASSLARGNTEAFFGQGTRLTVV.